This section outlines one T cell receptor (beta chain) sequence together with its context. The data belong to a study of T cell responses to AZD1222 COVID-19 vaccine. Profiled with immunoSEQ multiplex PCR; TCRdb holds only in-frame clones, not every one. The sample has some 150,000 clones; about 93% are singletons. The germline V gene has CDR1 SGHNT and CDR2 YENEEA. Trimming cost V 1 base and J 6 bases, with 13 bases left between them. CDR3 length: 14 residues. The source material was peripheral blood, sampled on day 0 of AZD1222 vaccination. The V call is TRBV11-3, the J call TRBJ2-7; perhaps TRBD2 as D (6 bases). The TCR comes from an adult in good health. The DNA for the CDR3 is TGTGCCAGCAGCTTAGGGGGCGGGGATGGCGAGCAGTACTTC. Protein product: CASSLGGGDGEQYF.